This TCR beta chain was profiled in a study of PD-1 blockade in classical Hodgkin lymphoma. This table comes from immunoSEQ multiplex PCR, and its TCRdb copy is limited to in-frame clones, with some not included. This sample has about 18,000 clones, with 83% found just once. The CDR3 loop spans 17 amino acids. Per the germline V gene, CDR1 is SGDLS and CDR2 is YYNGEE. V was pared by 0 bases and J by 1 base, with 6 bases of the junction left unmatched. Time point specified: cycle 4 day 1 (C4D1), after less than 7 weeks of nivolumab. Relapse after autologous stem cell transplantation occurred in every patient, and brentuximab vedotin exposure varied. Magnetic negative selection was used to purify CD4+ T cells from PBMCs that had been thawed.

This TCR was sampled from a human donor with classical Hodgkin lymphoma. The rearrangement joins TRBV9 to TRBJ2-5; 10 bases line up with TRBD2. The source material was CD4+ T cells from blood, sampled before the fourth cycle of nivolumab. DNA for the CDR3: TGTGCCAGCAGCGTAGCTCAAGCGGGAGGGACCCAAGAGACCCAGTACTTC. Translated: CASSVAQAGGTQETQYF.